This T cell receptor beta chain was sequenced for a study of T cell responses to AZD1222 COVID-19 vaccine. Overall study results and limits: Donors were mostly white British, more females; clonal diversity possibly underestimated.

Assay: immunoSEQ multiplex PCR; the TCRdb copy retains only in-frame clones and omits some. Of 65,000 to 70,000 clones listed, under 90% were seen once; the top ten hold 6.5%. After removal of 6 bases from V and 4 bases from J, the junction contained 2 bases not matched to a gene. The CDR3 has 13 amino acids. CDR1 is MNHNY, CDR2 SVGAGI, per germline (reference sequence). For this clone: The target antigen is unknown.

Sequenced here: peripheral blood, sampled 28 days after the second AZD1222 dose. The V gene is TRBV6-6, the J gene TRBJ1-1; 10 nucleotides align to TRBD1. This TCR was recovered from an adult who received the AZD1222 COVID-19 vaccine. As DNA, the CDR3 is TGTGCCAGCAGGACAGGGGGCGGCACTGAAGCTTTCTTT. Amino acids: CASRTGGGTEAFF.